The present TCR beta chain was sequenced within a study of regulatory T cells in long-lasting Graves disease. The study's findings and limits: Newly diagnosed disease favored TRBV20-1 and TRBJ2-1 over persistent disease. Persistent Graves' patients showed less TCR diversity than newly diagnosed ones.

Germline loops: CDR1 LGHDT, CDR2 YNNKEL (reference sequence). The CDR3 totals 12 residues. Trimming cost V 4 bases and J 6 bases, with 10 bases left between them. This clonotype was recorded at least ten times. What it recognizes is unknown. The time point was: newly diagnosed GD, antithyroid drugs for less than 3 months. The TCR library was made from RNA that had been extracted from PBMCs in TRIzol. Library construction for TCR beta used iRepertoire HTBI primers and Arm-PCR of CDR3 regions. MiXCR was run by TCRdb on the multiplex PCR reads, yielding one entry per CDR3 protein. This table has 450,000 to 700,000 distinct CDR3 sequences, approximately 12% appearing once. These data are also associated with another study on T cells in Graves' hyperthyroidism and ophthalmopathy. Per that study: An absence of ophthalmopathy progression within 18 months meant stable Graves' hyperthyroidism. Through a model of 13 V-J features, ophthalmopathy was separated from stable hyperthyroidism.

The receptor's source is a man between 25 and 39 years old with Graves disease. The starting material was peripheral blood mononuclear cells (PBMCs), obtained at new diagnosis, from a patient treated with antithyroid drugs. This rearrangement joins TRBV3-1 to TRBJ2-7, with a weak D call TRBD2 (5 bases). The CDR3 DNA sequence: TGTGCCAGCAGCCGCCCAGAGGGCGAGCAGTACTTC. Protein: CASSRPEGEQYF.